This T cell receptor beta chain was obtained from a study of cytomegalovirus exposure and HLA in healthy donors. Data came from immunoSEQ multiplex PCR; TCRdb stores just in-frame clones and leaves some out. This table has some 150,000 clones, roughly 89% appearing once. Germline values: CDR1 DFQATT, CDR2 SNEGSKA (reference sequence). Between the trimmed V and J ends, which lost 3 bases and 4 bases, there was a span of 6 bases. The CDR3 is 11 residues long. Sample: PBMCs. The chain combines TRBV20-1 with TRBJ1-2; no clear D. This clonotype was sampled from a man between 18 and 29 years old in good health and CMV-seropositive. Written as DNA, the CDR3 is TGCAGTGCTAGTCGTAGCTATGGCTACACCTTC. Its protein product is CSASRSYGYTF.